The present entry profiles one TCR beta chain with its context. This clonotype was found a few times. Its specific antigen is unknown. No quality values exist for individual bases; no much larger clone is one base distant. This sample was taken from a study of T cells after yellow fever vaccination (dated by TCRdb to between 2018 and 2021). Notes on the research overall: The SMART-Seq v4 Ultra Low Input RNA kit was used to prepare libraries from fractions with low cell numbers. Bulk TCR alpha and beta repertoires were sequenced longitudinally to track T-cell clones before and after primary and booster YFV17D yellow fever vaccination. The cohort comprised two healthy male donors, one aged 18 to 30 and one aged 30 to 40 years. Bulk PBMC replicates and cell subsets were isolated from blood drawn at multiple timepoints before and after both primary and secondary immunization. Broad study findings and their caveats: Compared with the primary T-cell response, the secondary T-cell response was faster but weaker, reaching its peak on day 5 rather than on day 15. Only two donors were included in the study, so the extent to which the findings can be generalized is limited. A small share of clonotypes was detected in both CD4 and CD8 compartments, with the overlap likely arising from convergent recombination. Computational filtering was needed because FACS-sorted repertoires could contain abundant contaminating clonotypes from the bulk population. Most clones expanded after primary vaccination were re-detected after the booster (almost 98% of CD4 and around 86% of CD8), suggesting broad memory maintenance.

The CDR3 runs 13 amino acids, cysteine and phenylalanine included. The read is trimmed to its CDR3 DNA, 39 bases read in frame from base 1. The germline V gene encodes CDR1 SNHLY and CDR2 FYNNEI. V is shortened by 8 bases, J by 1 base, and the region joining them spans 12 bases. The sample's treatment or condition, from its label and the paper: live attenuated yellow fever vaccine strain. At each blood-draw timepoint, two biological replicates of bulk PBMCs were collected. PBMCs were isolated from peripheral blood using a standard Ficoll-Paque protocol. RNA was extracted with TriZol from bulk PBMCs, CD4 and CD8 fractions, and dextramer-positive and dextramer-negative fractions. TCR cDNA was synthesized by 5'RACE template switching, through which a universal primer site and unique molecular identifiers were introduced. cDNA synthesis was primed from both the TCR alpha and TCR beta constant segments. Library amplification used two PCR steps, and the second PCR step added sample barcodes and sequencing adapters. Sequencing of the libraries was done on either Illumina HiSeq 2500 (2x100 bp) or NovaSeq (2x150 bp). Per the authors' processing: MIGEC handled demultiplexing of reads and collapsing into UMI consensus sequences, while MiXCR performed V(D)J alignment. Clonotypes responding to the vaccine were identified with edgeR on replicate PBMC samples, with the criteria of FDR below 0.01 and a log2 fold change above 5 up to day 15. Bulk clonotypes were assigned CD4 or CD8 identity according to which sequenced CD4 or CD8 repertoire held them at higher abundance. TCRdb reprocessing: public reads trimmed at Q25 with fastp, clones called with MiXCR, in-frame beta chains kept. Every distinct CDR3 protein forms one entry, paired with its most common genes and DNA. The V and J calls shown here were made by TCRdb, not taken from the authors' results. Counted in this sample were hundreds of thousands of distinct CDR3 sequences; around 8.1% of them appeared once. About 16% of the sample is taken by the ten largest.

This TCR came from a man younger than 30 who received the YFV17D yellow fever vaccine. The specimen comprised PBMCs, sampled 45 days after the first yellow fever vaccination. In this chain, TRBV2 is recombined with TRBJ2-7; TRBD2 is a possible D gene, resting on 5 matching bases. CDR3 protein: CASVRTFSYEQYF. The nucleotide sequence is TGTGCCAGCGTCCGGACTTTTTCCTACGAGCAGTACTTC.